A selection of T cell receptor beta chains follows, all from one sample in a study of tumor-infiltrating lymphocytes in primary liver carcinoma. Using its own MiXCR run on the multiplex PCR reads, TCRdb lists one record per CDR3 protein. The sample includes about 310,000 distinct CDR3 sequences, 55% to 65% seen only once; the top ten take about 9.4%. Sequenced sample: peripheral blood. All receptors derive from a man aged 35 to 55 with primary liver carcinoma and hepatitis B virus infection. Both conserved end residues are part of each CDR3. D genes are given only for firm matches. Rows may omit the clone size; those that give it use once, few, many or a size class.

>TRBJ2-6|few|TRBV5-4|NA|17
TGTGCCAGCAGCTTGGGAGTTTGGACAGCTGGGGCCAACGTCCTGACTTTC
CASSLGVWTAGANVLTF
>TRBJ2-3|NA|TRBV29-1|TRBD2|15
TGCAGCGTCACCGGGGCGGGAGGGGTAACAGATACGCAGTATTTT
CSVTGAGGVTDTQYF
>TRBJ1-1|many|TRBV4-1|TRBD1|15
TGCGCCAGCAGCCCGATGACAGGGGGCTACACTGAAGCTTTCTTT
CASSPMTGGYTEAFF
>TRBJ2-7|many|TRBV6-1|TRBD1|15
TGTGCCAGCAGTATTTACGGGACAGGGGGCGATGAGCAGTACTTC
CASSIYGTGGDEQYF
>TRBJ1-1|NA|TRBV5-1|NA|14
TGCGCCAGCAGCTTGACGGAAACGAACACTGAAGCTTTCTTT
CASSLTETNTEAFF
>TRBJ2-1|NA|TRBV5-6|NA|13
TGTGCCAGCAGCATGGTAGCATCCAATGAGCAGTTCTTC
CASSMVASNEQFF
>TRBJ1-4|NA|TRBV6-1|NA|14
NA
CTSILGRGHEKLFF
>TRBJ2-1|many|TRBV4-1|NA|15
TGCGCCAGCAGCCAAGTCGGGAGCTCCTACAATGAGCAGTTCTTC
CASSQVGSSYNEQFF
>TRBJ2-1|once|TRBV11-1|NA|14
TGTGCCATCAGTTTATACGGGCAGTACAATGAGCAGTTCTTC
CAISLYGQYNEQFF
>TRBJ2-7|NA|TRBV20-1|TRBD1|15
TGCAGTGCTAGTCTTGGTCAGGGGGTGTATTACGAGCAGTACTTC
CSASLGQGVYYEQYF
>TRBJ2-2|NA|TRBV4-2|NA|18
TGTGCCAGCAGCCTAGCCTTCTTCTCTCCGTCGAACACCGGGGAGCTGTTTTTT
CASSLAFFSPSNTGELFF
>TRBJ2-3|NA|TRBV11-2|TRBD2|17
TGTGCCAGAACTGACCAGGTTTCTAGCGGGAACTCAGATACGCAGTATTTT
CARTDQVSSGNSDTQYF
>TRBJ2-1|many|TRBV5-1|TRBD2|15
TGTGCCAGCAGCTTAGGCGGGAGCTCCTACAATGAGCAGTTCTTC
CASSLGGSSYNEQFF
>TRBJ2-1|NA|TRBV12-3/TRBV12-4|TRBD2|17
TGTGCCAGCAGTGCAGGGAGGGGCGGGAGGGCCCGTGATGAGCAGTTCTTC
CASSAGRGGRARDEQFF
>TRBJ1-4|many|TRBV6-2/TRBV6-3|NA|14
TGTGCCAGCAGTGGGAACACGGGGAATGAAAAACTGTTTTTT
CASSGNTGNEKLFF
>TRBJ2-3|NA|TRBV6-2/TRBV6-3|NA|16
TGTGCCGGCAGTCACGGACAAGGGAAAGGAACAGATACGCAGTATTTT
CAGSHGQGKGTDTQYF
>TRBJ1-6|once|TRBV28|NA|14
TGTGCCAGCAGCTACACAGGGACTAATTCACCCCTCCACTTT
CASSYTGTNSPLHF
>TRBJ1-5|NA|TRBV6-5|NA|15
TGTACCAGCAGTTACCCAACAGGGTTGGATCAGCCCCAGCAATTT
CTSSYPTGLDQPQQF
>TRBJ2-1|NA|TRBV30|NA|15
TGTGCCTGGAGTGTAGTAGCGAACAGGTTCAATGAGCACTTCTTC
CAWSVVANRFNEHFF
>TRBJ2-1|many|TRBV6-2/TRBV6-3|TRBD2|13
TGTGCCAGCAAACCGGGACTAGTCGATGAGCAGTTCTTC
CASKPGLVDEQFF
>TRBJ2-7|NA|TRBV7-8|NA|12
TGTGCCAGCAGCTGGAGGGAGGGGGGGAAATCCTTC
CASSWREGGKSF
>TRBJ2-7|once|TRBV6-2/TRBV6-3|NA|11
TGTGCCTGGTCGGCGGGCTACGAGCAATACTTC
CAWSAGYEQYF
>TRBJ1-1|NA|TRBV12-5|NA|14
TGTGCTAGTGCTTCCAGGGGCCGGAACACTGAAGCTTTCTTT
CASASRGRNTEAFF
>TRBJ2-7|NA|TRBV11-2|NA|16
TGTGCCAGCGCCATGCAATCCGGGACTTTATTCGACGAGCAGTACTTC
CASAMQSGTLFDEQYF
>TRBJ1-5|few|TRBV7-9|NA|13
TGTGCCAGCACCCAAGGAGGCAATCAGCCCCAGCATTTT
CASTQGGNQPQHF
>TRBJ2-7|NA|TRBV11-1|NA|16
TGTGCCAGCAGCTCAGCCACCCCGGGAGAGGGATACGAGCAGTACTTC
CASSSATPGEGYEQYF
>TRBJ2-1|few|TRBV5-1|TRBD2|16
TGCGCCAGCAGCCTGCGCCTAGCGGGCTCCTACAATGAGCAGTTCTTC
CASSLRLAGSYNEQFF
>TRBJ1-6|NA|TRBV30|NA|17
TGTGCCTGGAGCCAGGTCTCCTCGACAGCGGGAAATTCACCCCTCCACTTT
CAWSQVSSTAGNSPLHF
>TRBJ2-1|NA|TRBV6-1|TRBD2|16
TGTGCCAGCAGTCCCCGTGGGACTAGAGGAGGCAATGGGCAGTTTTTC
CASSPRGTRGGNGQFF
>TRBJ1-5|NA|TRBV28|NA|13
TGTGCCAGCAGGCGACAGATTAATCAGCCCCAGCATTTT
CASRRQINQPQHF
>TRBJ2-7|many|TRBV29-1|TRBD1|15
TGCAGCGTTGCTTCGGGGACAGGGGGCTCCTACGAGCAGTACTTC
CSVASGTGGSYEQYF
>TRBJ2-1|many|TRBV29-1|NA|13
TGCAGCGCCGGACAGAGCACATACAATGAGCAGTTCTTC
CSAGQSTYNEQFF
>TRBJ2-7|NA|TRBV11-2|TRBD2|17
TGTGCCAACAGACAAGGACTAACGGGAGGGTGGTCCTACGAGCAGTACTTC
CANRQGLTGGWSYEQYF
>TRBJ1-6|NA|TRBV12-3/TRBV12-4|NA|14
TGTGCCAGCGGCTACGGTCCCGGTCTTGGTCCCCTCCACTTT
CASGYGPGLGPLHF
>TRBJ2-1|few|TRBV7-9|NA|12
TGTGCCAGCAGTCAAATTGTCTCTGAGCAGTTCTTC
CASSQIVSEQFF